The following is a T cell receptor (beta chain) sequence with its context. This specimen belongs to a study of blood T cell repertoires in COVID-19. On the study more broadly: The cDNA or gDNA used as material had been derived from T cells, B-cell-depleted T cells, or PBMCs.

Produced via immunoSEQ multiplex PCR; TCRdb's table is partial and in-frame only. The table includes about 230,000 clones, 75% to 85% detected once. Trimming pared 6 bases from V and 5 bases from J, leaving 17 bases between. The CDR3 has 15 amino acids. Germline V lookup: CDR1 LNHDA, CDR2 SQIVND (reference sequence). The chain has TRBV19 and TRBJ1-5; D is perhaps TRBD1 (6 bases). The origin of this receptor is a woman aged 50 to 65 with acute or convalescent COVID-19. The sample consisted of peripheral blood. CDR3 residues: CASSRGHRSDQPQHF. Written as DNA, the CDR3 is TGTGCCAGTAGCAGGGGACATAGGTCCGATCAGCCCCAGCATTTT.